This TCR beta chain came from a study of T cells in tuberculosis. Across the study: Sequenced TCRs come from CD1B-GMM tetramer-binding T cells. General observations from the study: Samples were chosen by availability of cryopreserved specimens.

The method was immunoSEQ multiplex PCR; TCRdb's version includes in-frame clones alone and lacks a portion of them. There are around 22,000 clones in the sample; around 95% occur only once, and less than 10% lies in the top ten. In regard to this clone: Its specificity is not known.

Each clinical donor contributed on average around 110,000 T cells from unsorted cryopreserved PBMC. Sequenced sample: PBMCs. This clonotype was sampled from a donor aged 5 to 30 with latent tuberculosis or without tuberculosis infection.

CDR3 nucleotides: TGTGCTAGTGGCGCGGGGACAGGGCTCTACAATGAGCAGTTCTTC. This sequence encodes CASGAGTGLYNEQFF. The genes are TRBV12-5 and TRBJ2-1, with 9 bases that match TRBD1. Germline CDR1 LGHNT, CDR2 FRNRAP. V gave up 6 bases and J gave up 3 bases; unmatched junction bases: 6. The CDR3 length is 15 residues.